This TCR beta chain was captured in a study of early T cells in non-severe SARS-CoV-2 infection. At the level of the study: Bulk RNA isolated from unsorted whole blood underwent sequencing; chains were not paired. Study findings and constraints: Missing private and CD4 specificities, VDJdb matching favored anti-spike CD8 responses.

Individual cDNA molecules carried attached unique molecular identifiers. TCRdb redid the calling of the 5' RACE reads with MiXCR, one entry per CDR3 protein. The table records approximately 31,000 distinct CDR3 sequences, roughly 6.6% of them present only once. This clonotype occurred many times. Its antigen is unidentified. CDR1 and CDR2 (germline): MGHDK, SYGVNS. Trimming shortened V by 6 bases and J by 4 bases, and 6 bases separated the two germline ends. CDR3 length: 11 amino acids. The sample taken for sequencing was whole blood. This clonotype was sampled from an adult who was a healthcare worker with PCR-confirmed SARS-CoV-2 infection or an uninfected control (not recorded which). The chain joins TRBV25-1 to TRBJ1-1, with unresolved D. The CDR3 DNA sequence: TGTGCCAGCAGAAGGAGCACTGAAGCTTTCTTT. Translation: CASRRSTEAFF.